The clone carrying this T cell receptor beta chain was found a few times. The record originates from a study of identical twins. Template switching supplied a universal primer site; unique molecular identifiers were carried on the cDNA. TCRdb fed the 5' RACE reads into MiXCR, producing one record per CDR3 protein. The table lists 1.5 million or so distinct CDR3 sequences, roughly 35% of them singletons. This TCR was sampled from a newborn girl in good health. Sequencing input: cord blood.

CDR3 coding DNA: TGTGCCAGCAGTTTATGGGTAGGACTAAGCTACAATGAGCAGTACTTC. Amino acids: CASSLWVGLSYNEQYF. This chain links TRBV28 with TRBJ2-7; D perhaps matches TRBD2 (6 bases). There are 16 residues in the CDR3. Germline lookup yields CDR1 MDHEN and CDR2 SYDVKM. Trimming left V 0 bases short and J 7 bases short, with 19 bases between. Supplemented by reference TRBV28 and TRBJ2-7, the full variable domain reads DVKVTQSSRYLVKRTGEKVFLECVQDMDHENMFWYRQDPGLGLRLIYFSYDVKMKEKGDIPEGYSVSREKKERFSLILESASTNQTSMYLCASSLWVGLSYNEQYFGPGTRLTVT.